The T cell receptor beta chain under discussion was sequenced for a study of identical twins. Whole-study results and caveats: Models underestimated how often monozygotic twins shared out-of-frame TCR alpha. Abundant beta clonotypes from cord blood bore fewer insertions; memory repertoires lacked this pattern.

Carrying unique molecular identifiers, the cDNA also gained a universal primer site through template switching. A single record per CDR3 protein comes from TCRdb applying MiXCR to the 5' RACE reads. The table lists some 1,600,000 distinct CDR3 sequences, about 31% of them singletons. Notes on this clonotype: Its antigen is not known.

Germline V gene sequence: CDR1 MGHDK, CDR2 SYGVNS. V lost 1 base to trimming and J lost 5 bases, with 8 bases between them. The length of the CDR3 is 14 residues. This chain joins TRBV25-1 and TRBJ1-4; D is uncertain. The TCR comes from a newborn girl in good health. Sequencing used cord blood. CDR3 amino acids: CASSESPVNEKLFF. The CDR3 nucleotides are TGTGCCAGCAGTGAATCGCCGGTAAATGAAAAACTGTTTTTT.